These T cell receptor beta chains were read from a single sample in a study of human T cells and chemical hapten exposure. TCRdb recomputed calls from the RACE reads with MiXCR, one row per CDR3 protein. The sample contains around 130,000 distinct CDR3 sequences, 9% to 10% of which appear only once. Sequencing was carried out using whole blood. The receptors stem from a male donor in good health. Some clones in this sample may be carry-over from other donors' samples. Both conserved end residues are part of each CDR3. The order of the fields is CDR3 length, clone size, V gene, CDR3 protein. Clone size is stated in some rows and not others, as once, few, many or a class when expanded.

len: 13; abundance: -; v_gene: TRBV7-9; CDR3aa: CASSLNRGIGTFF
len: 9; abundance: -; v_gene: TRBV20-1; CDR3aa: CSATGFHTF
len: 14; abundance: few; v_gene: TRBV29-1; CDR3aa: CSVEEGRTNTEAFF
len: 18; abundance: few; v_gene: TRBV20-1; CDR3aa: CSARAHVEPSSYNSPLHF
len: 16; abundance: -; v_gene: TRBV2; CDR3aa: CASSEAWTTLTDTQYF
len: 15; abundance: -; v_gene: TRBV7-2; CDR3aa: CASSYQGTVQETQYF
len: 14; abundance: many; v_gene: TRBV29-1; CDR3aa: CSVLEGFGNQPQHF
len: 15; abundance: many; v_gene: TRBV7-8; CDR3aa: CASSLAGVTYNEQFF
len: 15; abundance: few; v_gene: TRBV20-1; CDR3aa: CSARAGTTTNEKLFF
len: 17; abundance: -; v_gene: TRBV6-5; CDR3aa: CASSYSAGGTGANVLTF
len: 12; abundance: many; v_gene: TRBV5-1; CDR3aa: CASSHRGDEQYF
len: 15; abundance: many; v_gene: TRBV7-3; CDR3aa: CASSDGTESNYGYTF
len: 13; abundance: few; v_gene: TRBV9; CDR3aa: CASSDRIGYGYTF
len: 15; abundance: -; v_gene: TRBV12-5; CDR3aa: CASGLGTGRLDTQYF
len: 13; abundance: many; v_gene: TRBV5-1; CDR3aa: CASSFYTGNEQFF
len: 13; abundance: few; v_gene: TRBV27; CDR3aa: CASSLTRGDIQYF
len: 14; abundance: many; v_gene: TRBV2; CDR3aa: CASRGQGSTSEQYF
len: 14; abundance: many; v_gene: TRBV5-1; CDR3aa: CASSLAPTGTEAFF
len: 15; abundance: -; v_gene: TRBV10-1; CDR3aa: CASSAGQGMNTEAFF
len: 15; abundance: many; v_gene: TRBV7-6; CDR3aa: CASSRYLDSNSPLHF
len: 16; abundance: -; v_gene: TRBV18; CDR3aa: CASSPPAGESYNEQFF
len: 16; abundance: few; v_gene: TRBV3-1; CDR3aa: CASSRPRVSSGNTIYF
len: 15; abundance: many; v_gene: TRBV30; CDR3aa: CAWSVGDRASAEQYF
len: 14; abundance: -; v_gene: TRBV20-1; CDR3aa: CSADVRAANTEAFF
len: 12; abundance: few; v_gene: TRBV12-3/TRBV12-4; CDR3aa: CASSPSTETQYF
len: 13; abundance: many; v_gene: TRBV2; CDR3aa: CASSVQGNYEQYF
len: 12; abundance: -; v_gene: TRBV20-1; CDR3aa: CSARDLNYGYTF
len: 16; abundance: -; v_gene: TRBV5-1; CDR3aa: CASSPPEQGMNTEAFF
len: 16; abundance: many; v_gene: TRBV12-5; CDR3aa: CASGLRAGGSTGELFF
len: 18; abundance: few; v_gene: TRBV20-1; CDR3aa: CSARDGSSRPLSYNEQFF
len: 14; abundance: few; v_gene: TRBV10-3; CDR3aa: CAISSTGVSYEQYF